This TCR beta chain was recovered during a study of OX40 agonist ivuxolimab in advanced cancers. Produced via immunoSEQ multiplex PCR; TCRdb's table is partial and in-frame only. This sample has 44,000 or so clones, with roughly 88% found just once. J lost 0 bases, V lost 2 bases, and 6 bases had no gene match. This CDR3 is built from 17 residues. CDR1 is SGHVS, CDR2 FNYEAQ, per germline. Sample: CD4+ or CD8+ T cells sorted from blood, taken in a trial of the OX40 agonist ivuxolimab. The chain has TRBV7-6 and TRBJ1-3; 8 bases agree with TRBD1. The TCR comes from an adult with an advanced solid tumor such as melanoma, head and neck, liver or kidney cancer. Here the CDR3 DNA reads TGTGCCAGCAGCTTAACCGGGACAGGCAACTCTGGAAACACCATATATTTT. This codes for CASSLTGTGNSGNTIYF.